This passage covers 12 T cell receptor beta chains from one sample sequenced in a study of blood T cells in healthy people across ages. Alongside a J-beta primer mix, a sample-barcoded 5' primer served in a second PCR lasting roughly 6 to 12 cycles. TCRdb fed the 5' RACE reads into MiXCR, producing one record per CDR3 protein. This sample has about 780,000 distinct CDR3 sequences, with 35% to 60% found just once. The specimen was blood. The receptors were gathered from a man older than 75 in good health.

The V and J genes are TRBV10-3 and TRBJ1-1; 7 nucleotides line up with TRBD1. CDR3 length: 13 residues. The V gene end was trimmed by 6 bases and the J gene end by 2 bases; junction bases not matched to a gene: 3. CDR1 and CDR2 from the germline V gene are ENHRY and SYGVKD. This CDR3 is CAISRDSNTEAFF. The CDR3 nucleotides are TGTGCCATCAGCCGGGACAGTAACACTGAAGCTTTCTTT.

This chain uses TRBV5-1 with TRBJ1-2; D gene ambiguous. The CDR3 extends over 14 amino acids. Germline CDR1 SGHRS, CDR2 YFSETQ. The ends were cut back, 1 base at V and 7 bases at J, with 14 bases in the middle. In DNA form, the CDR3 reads TGCGCCAGCAGCTTGTCCACGAGGTTAGGTGGCTACACCTTC. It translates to CASSLSTRLGGYTF.

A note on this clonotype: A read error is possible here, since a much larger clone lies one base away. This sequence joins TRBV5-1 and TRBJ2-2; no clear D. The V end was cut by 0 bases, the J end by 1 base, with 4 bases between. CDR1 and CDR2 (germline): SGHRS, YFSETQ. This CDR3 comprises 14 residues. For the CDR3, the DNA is TGCGCCAGCAGCTTGGTACAGAACACCGGGGAGCTGTTTTTT. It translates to CASSLVQNTGELFF.

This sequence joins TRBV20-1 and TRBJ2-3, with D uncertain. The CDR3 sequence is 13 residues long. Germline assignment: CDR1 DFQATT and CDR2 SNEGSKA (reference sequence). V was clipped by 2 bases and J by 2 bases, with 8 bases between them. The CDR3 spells CSARQDLTDTQYF. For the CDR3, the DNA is TGCAGTGCTAGACAGGATCTCACAGATACGCAGTATTTT.

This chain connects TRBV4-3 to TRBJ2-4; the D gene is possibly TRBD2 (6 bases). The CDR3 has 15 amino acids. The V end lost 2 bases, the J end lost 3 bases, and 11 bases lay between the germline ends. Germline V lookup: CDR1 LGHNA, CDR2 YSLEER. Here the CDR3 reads CASSQNSGNKNIQYF. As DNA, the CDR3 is TGCGCCAGCAGCCAAAATAGCGGTAACAAAAACATTCAGTACTTC.

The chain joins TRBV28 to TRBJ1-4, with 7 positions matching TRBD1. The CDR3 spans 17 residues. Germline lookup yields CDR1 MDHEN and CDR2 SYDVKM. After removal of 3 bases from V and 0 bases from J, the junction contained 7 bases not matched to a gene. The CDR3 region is CASSFRGGSATNEKLFF. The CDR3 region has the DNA TGTGCCAGCAGTTTCAGGGGGGGGAGTGCAACTAATGAAAAACTGTTTTTT.

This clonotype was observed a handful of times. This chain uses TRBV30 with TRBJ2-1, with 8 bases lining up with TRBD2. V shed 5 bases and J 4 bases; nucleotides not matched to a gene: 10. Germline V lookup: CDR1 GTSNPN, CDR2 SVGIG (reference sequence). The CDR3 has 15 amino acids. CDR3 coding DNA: TGTGCCTGGGCCCAACAAGCGGGAGCTTACAATGAGCAGTTCTTC. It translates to CAWAQQAGAYNEQFF.

The CDR3 bases are TGTGCCAGCAGCTTAGAGCTCTACGAGCAGTACTTC. Translating gives CASSLELYEQYF. J is TRBJ2-7 and V is TRBV7-9; D call uncertain. Germline lookup yields CDR1 SEHNR and CDR2 FQNEAQ (reference sequence). The CDR3 length is 12 residues. Between the trimmed V and J ends, which lost 1 base and 3 bases, there was a span of 4 bases.

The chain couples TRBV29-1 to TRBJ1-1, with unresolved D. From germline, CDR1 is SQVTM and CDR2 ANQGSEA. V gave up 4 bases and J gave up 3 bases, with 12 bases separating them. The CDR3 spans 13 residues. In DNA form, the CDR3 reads TGCAGCGTTGCCGCACAGTTGGACACTGAAGCTTTCTTT. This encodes CSVAAQLDTEAFF. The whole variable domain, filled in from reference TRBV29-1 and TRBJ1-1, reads SAVISQKPSRDICQRGTSLTIQCQVDSQVTMMFWYRQQPGQSLTLIATANQGSEATYESGFVIDKFPISRPNLTFSTLTVSNMSPEDSSIYLCSVAAQLDTEAFFGQGTRLTVV.

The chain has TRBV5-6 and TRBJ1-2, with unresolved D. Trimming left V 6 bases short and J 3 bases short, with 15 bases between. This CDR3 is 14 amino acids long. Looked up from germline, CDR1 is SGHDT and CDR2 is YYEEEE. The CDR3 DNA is TGTGCCAGCATCCCCTGGGAGTTGGACTATGGCTACACCTTC. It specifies CASIPWELDYGYTF.

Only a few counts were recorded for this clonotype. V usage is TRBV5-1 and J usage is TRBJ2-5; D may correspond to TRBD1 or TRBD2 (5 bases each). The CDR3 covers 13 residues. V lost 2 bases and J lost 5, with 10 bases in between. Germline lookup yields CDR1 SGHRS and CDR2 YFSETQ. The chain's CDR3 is CASSFSEGETQYF. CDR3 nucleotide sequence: TGCGCCAGCAGCTTCAGCGAGGGGGAGACCCAGTACTTC.

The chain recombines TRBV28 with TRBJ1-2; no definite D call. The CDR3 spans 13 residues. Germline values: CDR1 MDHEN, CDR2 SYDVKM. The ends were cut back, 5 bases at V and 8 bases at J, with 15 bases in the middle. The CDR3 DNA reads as TGTGCCAGCAGTCGCGGTGGGGTATACGGCTACACCTTC. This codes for CASSRGGVYGYTF.